This T cell receptor beta chain was obtained from a study of cytomegalovirus exposure and HLA in healthy donors. Study observations and caveats: Earlier analysis yielded a pattern in which most TCR beta V segments were productive about 87% or about 30% of the time. The authors enumerated over 150 TCR beta chains as linked to cytomegalovirus.

PCR was performed using 60 Vbeta and 13 Jbeta primers. This table comes from immunoSEQ multiplex PCR, and its TCRdb copy is limited to in-frame clones, with some not included. The sample carries 170,000 or so clones, roughly four fifths recorded once. Per germline, CDR1 MNHEY and CDR2 SMNVEV (reference sequence). Germline trimming cut 5 bases from V and 2 bases from J; bases unmatched to any gene: 8. The CDR3 spans 16 residues. A word on this clone: Its specificity is not known.

Sequencing used PBMCs. The TCR comes from a woman between 50 and 59 years old in good health and CMV-seronegative. The rearrangement links TRBV27 to TRBJ2-3, with 9 bases matching TRBD2. The CDR3 nucleotides read TGTGCCAGCAGTCAAGCGGGGGGTCCCTTCACAGATACGCAGTATTTT. It codes for CASSQAGGPFTDTQYF.